The following is a T cell receptor beta chain sequence with its context. Per the germline V gene, CDR1 is MNHNY and CDR2 is SVGAGI (reference sequence). V lost 8 bases to trimming and J lost 4 bases, with 23 bases between them. This CDR3 has 16 amino acids. The data were obtained in a study of T cell responses to AZD1222 COVID-19 vaccine. Profiled with immunoSEQ multiplex PCR; TCRdb holds only in-frame clones, not every one. The data contain about 150,000 clones, 85% to 95% of them seen just once; the ten biggest clones take up approximately 2%. The sample was peripheral blood, taken on day 0 of AZD1222 vaccination. The receptor was isolated from an adult in good health. J is TRBJ1-2 and V is TRBV6-6, with D hard to call. CDR3 sequence reads: CASGPESRNWGYGYTF. The CDR3 coding sequence is TGTGCCAGCGGCCCCGAATCAAGGAATTGGGGCTATGGCTACACCTTC.